The 22 T cell receptor beta chains below all came from one sample that was sequenced in a study of prognosis after radiotherapy for stage I lung cancer. Genomic DNA served as the source from which two-round multiplex PCR generated TCR beta CDR3 amplicons. Amplification in first-round PCR relied on primers specific to each TRBV and TRBJ gene. TCRdb itself ran the multiplex PCR reads through MiXCR, one entry per CDR3 protein. The sample has around 63,000 distinct CDR3 sequences; roughly 29% are singletons. Specimen: PBMCs, collected before or after stereotactic body radiation therapy (not recorded which). These receptors came from a donor over 45 with non-small cell lung cancer.

About this clonotype itself: One base away lies a much larger clone, so this may be a sequencing read error. The genes are TRBV18 and TRBJ1-2, with D possibly TRBD1 on 6 matching bases. The germline gives CDR1 KGHSH, CDR2 LQKENI. CDR3 length: 15 residues. The CDR3 sequence is CANSPPQGRDYGYTF. Here the CDR3 DNA reads TGTGCCAACTCACCACCGCAGGGGAGGGACTATGGCTACACCTTC.

This clonotype was observed many times. The chain carries TRBV20-1 and TRBJ1-3; a possible D gene is TRBD1 (6 bases). Germline V gene data show CDR1 as DFQATT and CDR2 as SNEGSKA (reference sequence). Trimming left V 5 bases short and J 2 bases short, with 13 bases between. The CDR3 has 14 amino acids. CDR3 region: CSALDGTTGNTIYF. CDR3 sequence (DNA): TGCAGTGCTCTCGATGGGACAACTGGAAACACCATATATTTT.

Remarks on this clonotype: A far larger clone differs by one base, so this is likely a read error. J is TRBJ2-1 and V is TRBV6-4, with D possibly being TRBD1 (6 bases). From germline, CDR1 is MRHNA and CDR2 SNTAGT. This CDR3 contains 16 residues. The DNA for the CDR3 is TGTGCCAGCAGTTTGGACAGCGCAAGCTCCTACAATGATCAGTTCTTC. Protein: CASSLDSASSYNDQFF.

This clonotype was found many times. V usage is TRBV6-5 and J usage is TRBJ2-7; a possible D gene is TRBD1 (6 bases). V lost 4 bases and J lost 3, with 10 bases in between. CDR1 MNHEY and CDR2 SVGAGI come from the germline V gene. The CDR3 is made up of 13 amino acids. CDR3 residues: CASSWTERYEQYF. CDR3 nucleotides: TGTGCCAGCAGTTGGACAGAACGCTACGAGCAGTACTTC.

Details on this clonotype: This may be a read error, as it is one base from a much larger clone. This rearrangement joins TRBV4-1 to TRBJ2-2, with 7 bases that match TRBD1. Germline CDR1 reads MGHRA; CDR2 reads YSYEKL. The CDR3 runs 16 residues. CDR3 region: CANSQVQGGASGELFF. The CDR3 nucleotides read TGCGCCAACAGCCAAGTTCAAGGGGGCGCGTCCGGGGAGCTGTTTTTT.

There are many counts of this clonotype. The V call is TRBV7-2, the J call TRBJ2-7; D is possibly TRBD1 or TRBD2 (6 bases each). The germline V gene has CDR1 SGHTA and CDR2 FQGNSA. Trimming left V 0 bases short and J 7 bases short, with 10 bases between. The CDR3 has 13 amino acids. The CDR3 here is CASSLAGAGEQYF. The CDR3 bases are TGTGCCAGCAGCTTAGCGGGGGCGGGGGAGCAGTACTTC.

This clonotype came up many times. The chain employs TRBV5-1 and TRBJ2-5; D is perhaps TRBD2 (6 bases). This CDR3 comprises 14 residues. V was trimmed by 3 bases and J by 7 bases, leaving 16 bases between them. The germline CDR1 and CDR2 sequences are SGHRS and YFSETQ. CDR3 sequence: CASSSAVQGGTQYF. The CDR3 DNA sequence: TGCGCCAGCAGCTCTGCGGTCCAGGGAGGGACCCAGTACTTC.

In the case of this clonotype: Because the CDR3's place on the DNA is in doubt, the DNA is left out and the CDR3 is given as listed by TCRdb. The chain employs TRBV11-3 and TRBJ2-1. Per the germline V gene, CDR1 is SGHNT and CDR2 is YENEEA. The CDR3 length equals 19 residues, ends included. CDR3 loop: CASSFYICSAGSTSNDQFF.

This clonotype occurred many times. The V gene is TRBV30, the J gene TRBJ2-5; TRBD1 aligns across 9 bases. The CDR3 spans 16 residues. Germline V gene lookup returns CDR1 GTSNPN and CDR2 SVGIG (reference sequence). The ends lost 1 base at V and 0 bases at J; junction bases unmatched: 6. CDR3 sequence: CAWSATGTGYQETQYF. As DNA, the CDR3 is TGTGCCTGGAGTGCAACCGGGACAGGGTACCAAGAGACCCAGTACTTC.

This clonotype was seen many times. The chain couples TRBV20-1 to TRBJ2-7; the match to TRBD2 covers 13 bases. The CDR3 contains 13 residues. Germline V lookup: CDR1 DFQATT, CDR2 SNEGSKA (reference sequence). Trimming cost V 5 bases and J 6 bases; bases outside gene matches: 4. The CDR3 DNA follows: TGCAGTGCTGTACTAGCGGGGGGGAGCGAGCAGTACTTC. Residues: CSAVLAGGSEQYF.

A remark on this clonotype: One base separates it from a far larger clone, so it is likely a read error. The V and J genes are TRBV7-9 and TRBJ1-6, with D perhaps TRBD1 (6 bases). Germline loops: CDR1 SEHNR, CDR2 FQNEAQ (reference sequence). The CDR3 is 19 amino acids. V gave up 6 bases and J gave up 0 bases, with 21 bases separating them. The CDR3 loop is CASRRGLQGGSSYNSPLHF. Here the CDR3 DNA reads TGTGCCAGCAGACGGGGACTCCAAGGGGGGAGCTCCTATAATTCACCCCTCCACTTT.

This clonotype has at least ten counts. The chain employs TRBV5-1 and TRBJ1-6; D gene uncertain. The V gene's germline CDR1 is SGHRS and CDR2 YFSETQ. The CDR3 runs to 12 residues. The V gene lost 4 bases and the J gene lost 5 bases, with 4 bases spanning the gap. The CDR3 nucleotides read TGCGCCAGCAGCGGAAATAATTCACCCCTCCACTTT. It is translated as CASSGNNSPLHF.

This clonotype showed up many times. The germline gene is not matched at one end of the junction; a read error may be the cause. J is TRBJ2-3 and V is TRBV19; 9 bases map to TRBD2. In germline, CDR1 is LNHDA, CDR2 SQIVND (reference sequence). CDR3 length equals 15 residues. The CDR3 protein is CASSASGTSKDTQYF. The CDR3 DNA is TGTGCCAGTAGTGCTTCCGGGACTAGCAAAGATACGCAGTATTTT.

This clonotype was detected many times. The V call is TRBV18, the J call TRBJ2-3, with D perhaps assigned TRBD1 or TRBD2 (5 bases each). CDR3 length: 15 amino acids. The germline gives CDR1 KGHSH, CDR2 LQKENI. Trimming took 2 bases from V and 2 from J, leaving 11 bases between them. The CDR3, as DNA: TGTGCCAGCTCACCAGGTTCAGGGACCACAGATACGCAGTATTTT. Its protein is CASSPGSGTTDTQYF.

With respect to this clonotype: With only one base between it and a far larger clone, this is likely a read error. Here the CDR3 omits its conserved ending phenylalanine or tryptophan, so a read error is the likely source. J is TRBJ1-1 and V is TRBV6-2 or TRBV6-3; the D gene is possibly TRBD1 (6 bases). Trimming left V 9 bases short and J 3 bases short, with 14 bases between. There are 13 residues in the CDR3. Germline V gene lookup returns CDR1 MNHEY and CDR2 SVGEGT. The CDR3 loop reads CARSQGPDTEAFL. CDR3 sequence (DNA): TGTGCCAGATCACAGGGTCCGGACACTGAAGCTTTCCTT.

As to this clonotype: A much larger clone lies one base from this, so it may be a read error. V gene TRBV7-8 combines with J gene TRBJ1-1, with D unclear. Germline V gene lookup returns CDR1 SGHVS and CDR2 FQNEAQ. This CDR3 spans 12 amino acids. Here the CDR3 DNA reads TGTGCCAGCGGGCATACAGACACTGAAGTTTTCTTT. It translates to CASGHTDTEVFF.

This clonotype was picked up many times. CDR3 sequence: CASSQGGRATEAFF. The CDR3 coding sequence is TGTGCCAGCAGCCAGGGGGGAAGGGCCACTGAAGCTTTCTTT. The gene calls are TRBV2 and TRBJ1-1; TRBD1 matches at 7 bases. Trimming took 6 bases from V and 4 from J; bases not matched to a gene: 8. Germline V lookup: CDR1 SNHLY, CDR2 FYNNEI. CDR3 length: 14 amino acids.

On this clonotype: This may be a read error, as it is one base from a much larger clone. The J gene is TRBJ2-1, the V gene TRBV3-1, with TRBD1 matching over 12 bases. Germline CDR1 is LGHDT and CDR2 is YNNKEL (reference sequence). CDR3 length equals 14 residues. Trimming cost V 10 bases and J 7 bases; bases outside gene matches: 8. CDR3 sequence: CATYGTGGYNEQFF. The CDR3 DNA is TGTGCCACCTACGGGACAGGGGGCTATAATGAGCAGTTCTTC.

This clonotype showed up many times. The V call is TRBV7-9, the J call TRBJ1-3; D is unresolved. V was pared by 5 bases and J by 0 bases, with 14 bases between. The length of the CDR3 is 16 residues. Looked up from germline, CDR1 is SEHNR and CDR2 is FQNEAQ (reference sequence). CDR3 protein: CASSPSLELSGNTIYF. The CDR3 nucleotides read TGTGCCAGCAGCCCGTCCTTAGAACTCTCTGGAAACACCATATATTTT.

This clonotype was observed many times. This chain links TRBV3-1 with TRBJ1-1; TRBD1 is a possible D gene (5 bases). Germline-derived CDR1 and CDR2 are LGHDT and YNNKEL (reference sequence). The CDR3 loop spans 12 amino acids. Trimming stripped 7 bases from V and 8 bases from J, with 14 bases between. CDR3: CASKDTTQEAFF. CDR3 sequence (DNA): TGTGCCAGCAAGGACACAACCCAAGAAGCTTTCTTT.

This clonotype has ten or more counts. This chain links TRBV20-1 with TRBJ2-7; D is uncertain. CDR3 length: 14 residues. Trimming took off 0 bases at V and 1 base at J, with 10 bases between the two ends. Germline lookup yields CDR1 DFQATT and CDR2 SNEGSKA (reference sequence). CDR3 amino acids: CSARDPPASYEQYF. The DNA of the CDR3 is TGCAGTGCTAGAGATCCTCCAGCGTCCTACGAGCAGTACTTC.

This clonotype was observed at least ten times. CDR3 DNA: TGTGCCAGTAGTTCCCACTCCACAGATACGCAGTATTTT. Amino acids: CASSSHSTDTQYF. This chain links TRBV19 with TRBJ2-3; D is unclear. CDR3 length: 13 residues. Germline V gene sequence: CDR1 LNHDA, CDR2 SQIVND (reference sequence). Trimming removed 5 bases from V and 2 bases from J, with 8 bases in between.